This T cell receptor beta chain was documented in a study of blood T cell repertoires in COVID-19. Overall study: Acute and convalescent COVID-19 samples came from the United States, Italy and Spain. T cells, B-cell-depleted T cells, or PBMCs supplied cDNA or gDNA.

Original methodology: Reference gene primer amplification yielded estimated nucleated cell counts. Assay used: immunoSEQ multiplex PCR; TCRdb lists only in-frame clones, some missing. The D gene and trimming were derived from the DNA, and the V and J assignments and clone size from that table. The sample yields roughly 120,000 clones, approximately 80% seen once. This clone appeared a few times. V lost 4 bases to trimming and J lost 4 bases, with 10 bases between them. The germline V gene encodes CDR1 LGHDT and CDR2 YNNKEL (reference sequence). The CDR3 covers 13 residues. The sequencing input was peripheral blood. The sequence came from a man between 70 and 80 years old with acute or convalescent COVID-19. V and J are TRBV3-1 (or the pseudogene TRBV3-2) and TRBJ1-2; possible D gene TRBD1, 5 bases. Here the CDR3 reads CASSLRVSYGYTF. CDR3 DNA sequence: TGTGCCAGCAGCCTCAGGGTTAGCTATGGCTACACCTTC.